This T cell receptor (beta chain) was retrieved from a study of shared clonotypes between healthy human individuals. Study-wide background: Per donor, three plates held CD4 naive cells, three held CD4 memory, two held CD8 naive and one held CD8 memory.

Assay: immunoSEQ multiplex PCR; the TCRdb copy retains only in-frame clones and omits some. The data contain 2.5 million or so clones, more than 80% of them singletons. Sequencing input: naive CD4+ T cells sorted from blood. Described subset: CD45RA+ positively selected. The receptor was isolated from a young man in good health.

The CDR3 spells CAWSQPGQGFYEQYF. The CDR3 DNA sequence: TGTGCCTGGTCCCAGCCGGGACAGGGCTTCTACGAGCAGTACTTC. The chain recombines TRBV30 with TRBJ2-7, with 9 bases matching TRBD1. This CDR3 is built from 15 residues. Germline CDR1 is GTSNPN and CDR2 is SVGIG (reference sequence). J was trimmed by 3 bases and V by 5 bases; bases with no gene match: 11.